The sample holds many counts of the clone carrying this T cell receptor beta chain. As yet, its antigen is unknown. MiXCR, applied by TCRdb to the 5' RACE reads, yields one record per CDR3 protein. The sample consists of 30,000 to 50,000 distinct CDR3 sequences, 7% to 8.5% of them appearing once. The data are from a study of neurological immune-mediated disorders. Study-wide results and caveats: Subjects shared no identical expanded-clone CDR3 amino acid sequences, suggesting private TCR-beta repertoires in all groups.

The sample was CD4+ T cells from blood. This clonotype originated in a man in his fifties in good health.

The CDR3 here is CASSQDYSPANEQFF. Written as DNA, the CDR3 is TGCGCCAGCAGCCAAGACTACTCTCCCGCCAATGAGCAGTTCTTC. V gene TRBV4-1 combines with J gene TRBJ2-1, with D uncertain. CDR3 size: 15 residues. V was cut by 0 bases and J by 6 bases, with 12 bases left in between. From germline, CDR1 is MGHRA and CDR2 YSYEKL.